This T cell receptor beta chain was observed in a study of CD8 T cells in Susac syndrome. Relapsing-remitting disease, either stable or active, was present in the multiple sclerosis controls, who were treatment-naive patients. The TEMRA cells underwent FACS enrichment, while the CD8+ and CD4+ T cells underwent negative isolation. Random hexamers were used to reverse transcribe an amount of roughly 0.5 to 1 ug RNA. The method of amplification for TCR beta CDR3 was immunoSEQ multiplex PCR, covering 54 Vbeta and 13 Jbeta. TCRdb re-analysed the immunoSEQ multiplex PCR reads in MiXCR, keeping a single row per CDR3 protein. Among approximately 120,000 distinct CDR3 sequences, just over 90% were seen once, and the ten largest hold roughly 0.3%. This clonotype has just a few counts. The junction and the germline gene differ at one end; a read error may be behind it. This CDR3 comprises 16 residues. The germline V gene encodes CDR1 DFQATT and CDR2 SNEGSKA (reference sequence).

This receptor was identified in a human donor with multiple sclerosis. V gene TRBV20-1 combines with J gene TRBJ2-1, with 11 bases lining up with TRBD2. Sequenced: CD8+ T cells from PBMCs. CDR3 DNA: TGCAGTGCTAGAGTGACTAGCGGGGTCCCTGGGAATGAGCAGTTTTTC. Translating it yields CSARVTSGVPGNEQFF.